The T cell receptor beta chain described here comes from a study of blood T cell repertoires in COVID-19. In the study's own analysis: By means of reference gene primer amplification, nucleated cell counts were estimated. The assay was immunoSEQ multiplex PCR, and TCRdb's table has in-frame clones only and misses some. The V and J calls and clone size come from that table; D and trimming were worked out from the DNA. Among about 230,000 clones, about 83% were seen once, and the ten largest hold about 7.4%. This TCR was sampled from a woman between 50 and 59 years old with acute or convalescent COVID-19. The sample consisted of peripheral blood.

The CDR3: CASSPRVLGNQPQHF. CDR3 bases: TGTGCCAGCAGTCCTCGCGTTTTGGGCAATCAGCCCCAGCATTTT. The V call is TRBV2, the J call TRBJ1-5; D is undetermined. The CDR3 extends over 15 amino acids. V gave up 5 bases and J gave up 2 bases, with 13 bases separating them. CDR1 and CDR2 (germline): SNHLY, FYNNEI. Together with reference TRBV2 and TRBJ1-5, the CDR3 gives the full variable domain: EPEVTQTPSHQVTQMGQEVILRCVPISNHLYFYWYRQILGQKVEFLVSFYNNEISEKSEIFDDQFSVERPDGSNFTLKIRSTKLEDSAMYFCASSPRVLGNQPQHFGDGTRLSIL.